The present T cell receptor (beta chain) was sequenced within a study of OX40 agonist ivuxolimab in advanced cancers. On the study more broadly: Each patient was given ivuxolimab into a vein every 2 weeks, at 0.01 to 10 mg/kg. Under the entry rules, prior anti-PD-1, anti-PD-L1 or anti-CTLA-4 therapy was allowed, and more than 35% had some.

About this clone: Its antigen is undetermined.

Study results and caveats: Within 6 weeks, CD4+ and CD8+ blood T cells expanded clonally at 0.1 to 3.0 mg/kg.

Data came from immunoSEQ multiplex PCR; TCRdb stores just in-frame clones and leaves some out. Of approximately 22,000 clones listed, 65% to 90% are singletons. Germline CDR1 reads SGHNT; CDR2 reads YYREEE (reference sequence). V gave up 5 bases and J gave up 4 bases, with 12 bases separating them. The length of the CDR3 is 14 residues. The chain recombines TRBV5-4 with TRBJ1-4, with D maybe TRBD1 (6 bases). The clonotype originates from an adult with an advanced solid tumor such as melanoma, head and neck, liver or kidney cancer. The specimen comprised CD4+ or CD8+ T cells sorted from blood, sampled in a trial of the OX40 agonist ivuxolimab. The CDR3 bases are TGTGCCAGCAGTCAGGGAGGGGGTAATGAAAAACTGTTTTTT. Its protein is CASSQGGGNEKLFF. Combining the CDR3 with reference TRBV5-4 and TRBJ1-4 gives the whole variable domain ETGVTQSPTHLIKTRGQQVTLRCSSQSGHNTVSWYQQALGQGPQFIFQYYREEENGRGNFPPRFSGLQFPNYSSELNVNALELDDSALYLCASSQGGGNEKLFFGSGTQLSVL.